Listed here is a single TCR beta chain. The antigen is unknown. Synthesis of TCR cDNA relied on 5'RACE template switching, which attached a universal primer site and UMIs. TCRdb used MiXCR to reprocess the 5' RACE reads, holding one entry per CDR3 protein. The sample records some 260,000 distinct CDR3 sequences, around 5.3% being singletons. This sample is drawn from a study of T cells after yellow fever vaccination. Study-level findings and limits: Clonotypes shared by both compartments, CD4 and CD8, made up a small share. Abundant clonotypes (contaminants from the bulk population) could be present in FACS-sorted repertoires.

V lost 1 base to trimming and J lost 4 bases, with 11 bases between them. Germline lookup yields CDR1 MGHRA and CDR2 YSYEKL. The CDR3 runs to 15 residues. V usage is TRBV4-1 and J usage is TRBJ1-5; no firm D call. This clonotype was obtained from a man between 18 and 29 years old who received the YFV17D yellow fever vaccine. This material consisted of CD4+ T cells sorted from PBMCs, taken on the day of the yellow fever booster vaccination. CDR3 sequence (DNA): TGCGCCAGCAGCCAAGGTAATCGGGGAAATCAGCCCCAGCATTTT. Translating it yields CASSQGNRGNQPQHF.